This is a list of T cell receptor beta chains from one sample in a study of T cell changes during pregnancy in multiple sclerosis. The assay was immunoSEQ multiplex PCR, and TCRdb's table has in-frame clones only and misses some. The top ten clones hold approximately 15% of a sample with 15,000 to 20,000 clones, 75% to 90% of them seen once. Specimen: CD8+ T cells from peripheral blood mononuclear cells, collected in the third trimester of pregnancy. The receptors stem from a female donor in good health, enrolled as a control in a pregnancy study. Both conserved end residues are part of each CDR3. Fields, in order: clone size, V gene, D gene, J gene, CDR3 DNA, CDR3 protein. A D gene is named only where the DNA matches it firmly. Where a row states a size, it is once, few, many or the class of an expanded clone; other rows omit it.

.	TRBV6-4	TRBD1	TRBJ2-1	TGTGCCAGCAGTCCCGGGACAGGGGGCAATGAGCAGTTCTTC	CASSPGTGGNEQFF
once	TRBV29-1	.	TRBJ1-2	TGCAGCGTTGAGGAAGGGGGTCATGGCTACACCTTC	CSVEEGGHGYTF
.	TRBV7-9	TRBD1	TRBJ1-5	TGTGCCAGCAGCTTAGGAGGGGGCGGTTATCAGCCCCAGCATTTT	CASSLGGGGYQPQHF
once	TRBV27	TRBD1	TRBJ1-5	TGTGCCAGCAGACAGGGGAATAGCAATCAGCCCCAGCATTTT	CASRQGNSNQPQHF
.	TRBV28	TRBD1	TRBJ1-5	TGTGCCAGCAGTTCTGACAGGGGAAATAGCAATCAGCCCCAGCATTTT	CASSSDRGNSNQPQHF
.	TRBV7-9	TRBD1	TRBJ2-7	TGTGCCAGCAGCTCTCCCGACAGGGGATTCTCCTACGAGCAGTACTTC	CASSSPDRGFSYEQYF
.	TRBV9	TRBD1	TRBJ2-7	TGTGCCAGCAGCGGACAGGGCCCCTCCGAGCAGTACTTC	CASSGQGPSEQYF
.	TRBV5-8	.	TRBJ2-7	TGTGCCAGCAGCTTGGGGCAGGCGAGCTCCTACGAGCAGTACTTC	CASSLGQASSYEQYF
few	TRBV6-4	.	TRBJ2-3	TGTGCCAGCAGTGACGGAGAGGCTAGCACAGATACGCAGTATTTT	CASSDGEASTDTQYF
few	TRBV19	.	TRBJ1-1	TGTGCCAGTAGTGGCCGGGGAGGGCCCCAGGAAGCTTTCTTT	CASSGRGGPQEAFF
.	TRBV11-3	TRBD1	TRBJ1-1	TGTGCCAGCAGCTTAGGACAGGGGTCTGAAGCTTTCTTT	CASSLGQGSEAFF
.	TRBV29-1	.	TRBJ1-2	TGCAGCGTTCTATGGGCAGCTCCTAACTATGGCTACACCTTC	CSVLWAAPNYGYTF
.	TRBV6-6	TRBD1	TRBJ2-1	TGTGCCAGCAGCCCCGGACAGGTCTCCTACAATGAGCAGTTCTTC	CASSPGQVSYNEQFF
.	TRBV28	TRBD2	TRBJ2-7	TGTGCCAGCAGTCCGGTAGCGGGAGTCTACGAGCAGTACTTC	CASSPVAGVYEQYF
once	TRBV5-5	TRBD1	TRBJ2-7	TGTGCCAGCAGCTTGGCAGGACAGGAAACGGTTCATTACGAGCAGTACTTC	CASSLAGQETVHYEQYF
.	TRBV10-1	TRBD1	TRBJ2-2	TGCGCCATCACAGAGCCACAGGGGTGGGAGCTGTTTTTT	CAITEPQGWELFF
.	TRBV2	.	TRBJ2-3	TGTGCCAGCGGATGGGAAAAGATTTCCGGGACCAAACAGGGTCCGCAGTATTTT	CASGWEKISGTKQGPQYF
.	TRBV28	.	TRBJ1-2	TGTGCCAGCAGTTTATTTACGGGGGAGGGGTATGGCTACACCTTC	CASSLFTGEGYGYTF
.	TRBV6-4	.	TRBJ2-2	TGTGCCAGCAAACAGGGAGACACCGGGGAGCTGTTTTTT	CASKQGDTGELFF
.	TRBV14	.	TRBJ2-7	TGTGCCAGCAGCCTTACAGGCTACGAGCAGTACTTC	CASSLTGYEQYF
.	TRBV9	.	TRBJ2-2	TGTGCCAGCAGCGCTCCCGGGCGAGCGGGTTACACCGGGGAGCTGTTTTTT	CASSAPGRAGYTGELFF
.	TRBV7-2	.	TRBJ2-4	TGTGCCAGCAGCTTAGGCCTAGCAGCGGACATTCAGTACTTC	CASSLGLAADIQYF
.	TRBV6-4	.	TRBJ1-5	TGTGCCAGCAGCTCAGGATTCAATCAGCCCCAGCATTTT	CASSSGFNQPQHF
.	TRBV4-2	TRBD1	TRBJ2-1	TGTGCCAGCAGCCAAGCTGACAGGGGGGCTAAAGATGAGCAGTTCTTC	CASSQADRGAKDEQFF
.	TRBV5-4	TRBD1	TRBJ2-7	TGTGCCAGCAGCTCTGTCCGGGACAGATACTACGAGCAGTACTTC	CASSSVRDRYYEQYF
.	TRBV27	TRBD2	TRBJ2-7	TGTGCCAGCAGCACTAGCGGACCCTACGAGCAGTACTTC	CASSTSGPYEQYF
.	TRBV2	TRBD1	TRBJ1-4	TGTGCCAGCGAGGGGGCCACCTCGCCTAATGAAAAACTGTTTTTT	CASEGATSPNEKLFF
once	TRBV7-9	.	TRBJ2-3	TGTGCCAGCAGTCCGTACACAGATACGCAGTATTTT	CASSPYTDTQYF
.	TRBV27	TRBD2	TRBJ2-1	TGTGCCAGCAGTTTCCCAGCGGGAACTGGGAATGAGCAGTTCTTC	CASSFPAGTGNEQFF
.	TRBV27	.	TRBJ2-5	TGTGCCAGCAGTTTTTTCCCCAGGGGTCCCATCCAAGAGACCCAGTACTTC	CASSFFPRGPIQETQYF
.	TRBV7-6	TRBD1	TRBJ1-5	TGTGCCAGCAGCCTTACAGGGGGCGTTACTCAGCCCCAGCATTTT	CASSLTGGVTQPQHF
.	TRBV7-9	TRBD1	TRBJ1-3	TGTGCCAGCAGCACGGGACAGGGGGCTGTTGGAAACACCATATATTTT	CASSTGQGAVGNTIYF
.	TRBV4-1	TRBD2	TRBJ2-7	TGCGCCAGTAGCGGGGGGGACCACGAGCAGTACTTC	CASSGGDHEQYF
.	TRBV6-6	.	TRBJ2-3	TGTGCCAGCCTGAGAAGCGGCGCAGATACGCAGTATTTT	CASLRSGADTQYF
.	TRBV9	.	TRBJ2-1	TGTGCCAGCAGCGTCGACGGGTACAATGAGCAGTTCTTC	CASSVDGYNEQFF
.	TRBV5-6	.	TRBJ2-2	TGTGCCAGCAGTCTACTAGAAAACACCGGGGAGCTGTTTTTT	CASSLLENTGELFF
.	TRBV14	.	TRBJ1-2	TGTGCCAGCAGCCAAGAAAGGCCAGGGAACCGGGGCTACACCTTC	CASSQERPGNRGYTF
.	TRBV13	TRBD2	TRBJ2-3	TGTGCCAGCAGCCAGAGGGACGCGGCTAGCGGGAGAAAGGATACGCAGTATTTT	CASSQRDAASGRKDTQYF
.	TRBV7-9	.	TRBJ1-1	TGTGCCAGCAGCGGACAGAACACTGAAGCTTTCTTT	CASSGQNTEAFF
large	TRBV4-1	.	TRBJ2-3	TGCGCCAGCAGCCCGAACCAGGATACGCAGTATTTT	CASSPNQDTQYF
.	TRBV6-5	.	TRBJ2-7	TGTGCCAGCAGTTACCGCCCGACAGGCAGCGAGCAGTACTTC	CASSYRPTGSEQYF
.	TRBV5-8	TRBD1	TRBJ2-7	TGTGCCAGCAGCTTTTGGGGACAGGGGGGCGAGCAGTACTTC	CASSFWGQGGEQYF
.	TRBV9	.	TRBJ1-4	TGTGCCAGCAGTATACAGGGATCTGATGAAAAACTGTTTTTT	CASSIQGSDEKLFF
.	TRBV7-8	.	TRBJ1-2	TGTGCCAGCAGCTTGGGAGGGGAGGGCGGCTACACCTTC	CASSLGGEGGYTF
.	TRBV6-1	.	TRBJ1-2	TGTGCCAGCAGTGAATTTCACGGGGAACCCACTCATGGCTACACCTTC	CASSEFHGEPTHGYTF
.	TRBV11-2	.	TRBJ1-4	TGTGCCAGCAGCTCCCCGGGCGGGGTCGCTAATGAAAAACTGTTTTTT	CASSSPGGVANEKLFF
.	TRBV6-1	TRBD2	TRBJ2-3	TGTGCCAGCAGTGAAAAGGCGGGGGGGCCGAATACGCAGTATTTT	CASSEKAGGPNTQYF
once	TRBV5-1	.	TRBJ2-7	TGCGCCAGCAGCTTGGCTAATGGAGTTGGCTACGAGCAGTACTTC	CASSLANGVGYEQYF
once	TRBV4-2	TRBD2	TRBJ2-3	TGTGCCAGCAGCCCCCTGACTAGCGGGGACACAGATACGCAGTATTTT	CASSPLTSGDTDTQYF
.	TRBV27	TRBD2	TRBJ2-1	TGTGCCAGCAGTTTAGGTCGTCGGGGGGGCAATGAGCAGTTCTTC	CASSLGRRGGNEQFF
.	TRBV5-5	.	TRBJ2-7	TGCGCCAGCAGCCAAGAACCGGTAATCCACGAGCAGTACTTC	CASSQEPVIHEQYF
.	TRBV29-1	.	TRBJ1-5	TGCAGCGTTGTGCAGGGCGGTCAGCCCCAGCATTTT	CSVVQGGQPQHF
.	TRBV28	TRBD1	TRBJ2-5	TGTGCCAGCAGTCACCATCGACAGGGGGCAGGGGAGACCCAGTACTTC	CASSHHRQGAGETQYF
.	TRBV19	.	TRBJ2-5	TGTGCCAGTAGTTGGGACCGGGAGGAGACCCAGTACTTC	CASSWDREETQYF
.	TRBV19	.	TRBJ1-1	TGTGCCAGTAGCCCCGGACAGCTTAGGGGCATGAACACTGAAGCTTTCTTT	CASSPGQLRGMNTEAFF